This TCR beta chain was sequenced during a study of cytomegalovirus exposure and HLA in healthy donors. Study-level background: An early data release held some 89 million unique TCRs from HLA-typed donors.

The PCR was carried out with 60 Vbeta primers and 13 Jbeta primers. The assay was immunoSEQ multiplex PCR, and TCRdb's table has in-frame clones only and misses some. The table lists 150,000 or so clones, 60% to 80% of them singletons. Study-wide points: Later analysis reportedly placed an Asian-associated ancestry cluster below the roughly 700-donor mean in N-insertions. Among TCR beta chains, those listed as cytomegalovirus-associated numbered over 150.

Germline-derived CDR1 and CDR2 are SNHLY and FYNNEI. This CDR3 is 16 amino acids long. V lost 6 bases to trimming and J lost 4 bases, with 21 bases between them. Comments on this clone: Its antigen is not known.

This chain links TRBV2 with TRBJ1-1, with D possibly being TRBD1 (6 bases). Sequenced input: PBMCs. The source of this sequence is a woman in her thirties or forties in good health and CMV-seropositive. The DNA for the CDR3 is TGTGCCAGCAGAAAGTTTACAGGGTCTGGTGGCACTGAAGCTTTCTTT. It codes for CASRKFTGSGGTEAFF.